This is a list of T cell receptor beta chains from one sample in a study of blood T cells in healthy people across ages. TCRdb reprocessed the 5' RACE reads with MiXCR, giving one entry per CDR3 protein. The table records hundreds of thousands of distinct CDR3 sequences, approximately 29% of them present only once. The sample was blood. These receptors originate from an elderly woman in good health. CDR3s include the opening cysteine and the closing phenylalanine or tryptophan. Each record gives: D gene, V gene, clone size, J gene, CDR3 protein, CDR3 DNA. The D gene is left open where the match is weak. Size is stated for part of the rows, as once, few or many counts, or as a class when the clone is expanded.

.	TRBV6-5	many	TRBJ2-3	CASSGRGPSTDTQYF	TGTGCCAGCAGTGGCCGGGGACCTAGCACAGATACGCAGTATTTT
.	TRBV5-1	few	TRBJ1-1	CASSLEVAGEAFF	TGCGCCAGCAGCTTGGAGGTTGCAGGGGAAGCTTTCTTT
TRBD2	TRBV7-3	few	TRBJ2-7	CASSSLAGGHNEQYF	TGTGCCAGCAGCTCTCTAGCGGGGGGGCACAATGAGCAGTACTTC
TRBD1	TRBV20-1	.	TRBJ2-3	CSAPTGTGGGDTQYF	TGCAGTGCACCTACCGGGACAGGGGGCGGAGATACGCAGTATTTT
TRBD2	TRBV27	.	TRBJ2-5	CASSSPSGGNYEQYF	TGTGCCAGCAGCTCCCCTAGCGGGGGGAACTATGAGCAGTACTTC
.	TRBV28	few	TRBJ1-2	CASRPSGTHNYGYTF	TGTGCCAGCAGGCCCTCCGGGACTCACAACTATGGCTACACCTTC
TRBD1	TRBV5-1	many	TRBJ2-1	CASSVSQGSYNEQFF	TGCGCCAGCAGCGTATCACAGGGGTCCTACAATGAGCAGTTCTTC
TRBD2	TRBV20-1	.	TRBJ2-7	CSASLSGGGYEQYF	TGCAGCGCTAGCCTCAGCGGGGGCGGGTACGAGCAGTACTTC
.	TRBV10-3	many	TRBJ2-3	CAIQAPTSDTQYF	TGTGCCATCCAAGCGCCAACTTCAGATACGCAGTATTTT
TRBD1	TRBV29-1	many	TRBJ2-3	CSVTGGAGDTQYF	TGCAGCGTTACAGGGGGCGCAGGCGATACGCAGTATTTT
.	TRBV7-8	many	TRBJ2-7	CASSLRSRGESYEQYF	TGTGCCAGCAGTCTTAGGTCCAGGGGCGAATCCTACGAGCAGTACTTC
TRBD2	TRBV7-9	.	TRBJ2-3	CASSTVAGGGTDTQYF	TGTGCCAGCAGCACCGTAGCGGGGGGAGGCACAGATACGCAGTATTTT
TRBD2	TRBV13	many	TRBJ2-7	CASSSPLTSGGAYEQYF	TGTGCCAGCAGCTCTCCCCTGACTAGCGGGGGGGCCTACGAGCAGTACTTC
TRBD1	TRBV15	many	TRBJ2-7	CATSRDITGGGEQYF	TGTGCCACCAGCAGAGATATAACAGGGGGCGGCGAGCAGTACTTC
.	TRBV20-1	many	TRBJ2-5	CSARDSPKETQYF	TGCAGTGCTAGAGATTCCCCCAAAGAGACCCAGTACTTC
TRBD2	TRBV7-3	many	TRBJ2-3	CASSRTSGVTDTQYF	TGTGCCAGCAGCCGGACTAGCGGGGTCACAGATACGCAGTATTTT
TRBD2	TRBV20-1	.	TRBJ2-3	CSAKLAGVTDTQYF	TGCAGTGCTAAGCTAGCGGGGGTCACAGATACGCAGTATTTT
.	TRBV3-1	many	TRBJ2-5	CASSLEQTQYF	TGTGCCAGCTCACTAGAGCAGACCCAGTACTTC
.	TRBV4-2	many	TRBJ1-2	CASSQEASGNYGYTF	TGTGCCAGCAGCCAAGAGGCCTCCGGGAACTATGGCTACACCTTC
.	TRBV6-6	many	TRBJ2-7	CASSYSDRYEQYF	TGTGCCAGCAGTTATTCCGACAGATACGAGCAGTACTTC
.	TRBV6-2/TRBV6-3	few	TRBJ1-2	CASSYSRVYGYTF	TGTGCCAGCAGTTACTCGAGGGTCTATGGCTACACCTTC
.	TRBV20-1	many	TRBJ2-3	CSASPGVTDTQYF	TGCAGTGCTAGTCCGGGGGTCACAGATACGCAGTATTTT
TRBD1	TRBV7-2	.	TRBJ1-6	CASSLPTGNNSPLHF	TGTGCCAGCAGCTTGCCGACAGGGAATAATTCACCCCTCCACTTT
.	TRBV20-1	.	TRBJ2-7	CSARDLGTSYEQYF	TGCAGTGCTAGAGATTTGGGGACCAGCTACGAGCAGTACTTC
TRBD1	TRBV19	few	TRBJ2-7	CASSRDSGSYEQYF	TGTGCCAGTAGTAGGGACAGCGGCTCCTACGAGCAGTACTTC
.	TRBV30	few	TRBJ1-5	CAWSVYGSNQPQHF	TGTGCCTGGAGTGTATACGGGAGCAATCAGCCCCAGCATTTT
TRBD2	TRBV5-1	.	TRBJ2-5	CASSSQGAGDGETQYF	TGCGCCAGCAGCTCCCAGGGCGCGGGAGATGGGGAGACCCAGTACTTC
.	TRBV18	many	TRBJ2-5	CASSPPRGLGETQYF	TGTGCCAGCTCACCACCGAGGGGACTTGGGGAGACCCAGTACTTC
.	TRBV7-9	many	TRBJ1-5	CASSLAGGIAVQPQHF	TGTGCCAGCAGCTTAGCGGGAGGCATTGCGGTTCAGCCCCAGCATTTT
.	TRBV28	many	TRBJ2-7	CASRTQVSYEQYF	TGTGCCAGCAGGACGCAGGTCTCCTACGAGCAGTACTTC
TRBD1	TRBV6-6	.	TRBJ1-5	CASSRDRDQPQHF	TGTGCCAGCAGCCGCGACAGGGATCAGCCCCAGCATTTT
.	TRBV14	once	TRBJ2-1	CASKEDRLAYDEQFF	TGTGCCAGCAAGGAAGATCGGCTGGCCTACGATGAGCAGTTCTTC
.	TRBV7-6	many	TRBJ2-1	CASSLRRDNEQFF	TGTGCCAGCAGCCTCCGGAGGGACAATGAGCAGTTCTTC
TRBD1	TRBV13	many	TRBJ1-5	CASSFSGQVNQPQHF	TGTGCCAGCAGCTTTTCGGGACAGGTCAATCAGCCCCAGCATTTT
.	TRBV12-3/TRBV12-4	.	TRBJ2-3	CASSFYDTDTQYF	TGTGCCAGCAGTTTCTACGACACAGATACGCAGTATTTT
.	TRBV7-2	few	TRBJ2-7	CASSLSAANSYEQYF	TGTGCCAGCAGCTTATCTGCAGCTAACTCCTACGAGCAGTACTTC
.	TRBV2	many	TRBJ2-7	CASSLRQFRDEQYF	TGTGCCAGCAGTTTGAGACAGTTCCGGGACGAGCAGTACTTC
.	TRBV6-5	.	TRBJ2-2	CASRGVPGASTGELFF	TGTGCCAGCAGAGGGGTCCCGGGGGCTAGCACCGGGGAGCTGTTTTTT
.	TRBV13	many	TRBJ2-3	CASSLVVDTQYF	TGTGCCAGCAGCTTAGTTGTGGATACGCAGTATTTT
.	TRBV6-2/TRBV6-3	many	TRBJ2-1	CASSLRGRGDFNEQFF	TGTGCCAGCAGTCTGAGGGGCAGGGGGGACTTCAATGAGCAGTTCTTC
.	TRBV7-2	few	TRBJ1-6	CASSPGTDAQFYNSPLHF	TGTGCCAGCAGCCCCGGGACGGATGCACAATTCTATAATTCACCCCTCCACTTT
.	TRBV7-8	many	TRBJ2-7	CASSPRTVNYEQYF	TGTGCCAGCAGTCCTAGGACAGTCAACTACGAGCAGTACTTC
.	TRBV7-9	many	TRBJ2-7	CASSKELYEQYF	TGTGCCAGCAGCAAGGAGCTTTACGAGCAGTACTTC
TRBD2	TRBV6-5	few	TRBJ2-2	CASSYSAGGASVGELFF	TGTGCCAGCAGTTACTCAGCCGGGGGGGCCTCCGTCGGGGAGCTGTTTTTT
.	TRBV5-1	.	TRBJ1-1	CASSSEGESGEAFF	TGCGCCAGCAGCTCCGAGGGGGAGTCGGGTGAAGCTTTCTTT
TRBD2	TRBV29-1	.	TRBJ2-7	CSGVGGNEQYF	TGCAGCGGGGTGGGAGGGAACGAGCAGTACTTC
.	TRBV28	many	TRBJ2-7	CASLGPIRAPDYEQYF	TGTGCCAGCCTAGGGCCGATCAGGGCTCCGGACTACGAGCAGTACTTC
.	TRBV28	many	TRBJ2-4	CASSSGGGPKNIQYF	TGTGCCAGCAGTTCGGGTGGGGGACCCAAAAACATTCAGTACTTC
TRBD1	TRBV3-1	many	TRBJ1-2	CASSRWGPGQAYGYTF	TGTGCCAGCAGCCGGTGGGGTCCGGGACAGGCCTATGGCTACACCTTC
.	TRBV11-2	.	TRBJ1-5	CASSDGGLSSQPQHF	TGTGCCAGCAGTGACGGGGGGCTGAGCAGTCAGCCCCAGCATTTT
TRBD1	TRBV30	few	TRBJ2-7	CAWSVPTGWKQYF	TGTGCCTGGAGTGTACCGACAGGGTGGAAGCAGTACTTC
TRBD1	TRBV3-1	many	TRBJ2-5	CASSQTGFMYF	TGTGCCAGCAGCCAGACAGGGTTTATGTACTTC
.	TRBV5-1	few	TRBJ2-1	CASSWRDVYNEQFF	TGCGCCAGCAGCTGGCGGGACGTCTACAATGAGCAGTTCTTC
TRBD2	TRBV24-1	many	TRBJ2-1	CATSDGAGGRDDEQFF	TGTGCCACCAGTGATGGAGCGGGGGGGCGAGACGATGAGCAGTTCTTC
TRBD2	TRBV2	.	TRBJ2-5	CASSEVTGGETQYF	TGTGCCAGCAGTGAAGTAACGGGAGGAGAGACCCAGTACTTC